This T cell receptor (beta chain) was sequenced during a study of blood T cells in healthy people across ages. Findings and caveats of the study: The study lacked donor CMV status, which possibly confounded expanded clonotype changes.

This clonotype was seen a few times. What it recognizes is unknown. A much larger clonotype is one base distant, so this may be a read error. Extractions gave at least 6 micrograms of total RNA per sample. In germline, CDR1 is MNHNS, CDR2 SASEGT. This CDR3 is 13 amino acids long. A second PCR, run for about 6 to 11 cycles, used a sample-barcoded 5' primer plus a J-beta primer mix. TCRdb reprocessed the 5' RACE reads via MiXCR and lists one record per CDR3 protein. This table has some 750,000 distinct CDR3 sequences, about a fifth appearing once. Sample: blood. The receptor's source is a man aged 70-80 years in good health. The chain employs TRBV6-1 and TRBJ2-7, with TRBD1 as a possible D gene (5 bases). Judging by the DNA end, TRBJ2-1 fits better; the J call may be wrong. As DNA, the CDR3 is TGTGCCGGCAGTGGGGCCCCCGGATTTGAGCAGTTCTTC. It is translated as CAGSGAPGFEQFF.